This T cell receptor (beta chain) was obtained from a study of OX40 agonist ivuxolimab in advanced cancers. Excluded were patients having autoimmune disease history or systemic immunosuppression. Assay used: immunoSEQ multiplex PCR; TCRdb lists only in-frame clones, some missing. The sample lists some 65,000 clones, roughly nine tenths occurring once. Germline V gives CDR1 ENHRY, CDR2 SYGVKD. The CDR3 sequence is 13 residues long. Deletions cut 7 bases from V and 5 bases from J, with 11 bases between. The chain combines TRBV10-3 with TRBJ2-2; tentatively, D is TRBD1 or TRBD2 (5 bases each). The sequencing here drew on CD4+ or CD8+ T cells sorted from blood, taken in a trial of the OX40 agonist ivuxolimab. The source is an adult with an advanced solid tumor such as melanoma, head and neck, liver or kidney cancer. The CDR3 DNA is TGTGCCATCATGGGGGATGTGACCGGGGAGCTGTTTTTT. Translation: CAIMGDVTGELFF.